This is a list of T cell receptor beta chains from one sample in a study of breast tumors, draining lymph nodes, adjacent tissues. TCRdb analysed the multiplex PCR reads with MiXCR anew, one entry per CDR3 protein. There are under 350,000 distinct CDR3 sequences in the sample; about 33% occur only once, and 0.85% to 1.3% lies in the top ten. The sample was axillary lymph node tissue. These receptors were taken from a female donor with breast cancer. Some clones in this sample may be carry-over from other donors' samples. Both conserved end residues are part of each CDR3. D genes are given only for firm matches. Size is stated for part of the rows, as once, few or many counts, or as a class when the clone is expanded.

D	size	V	J	DNA	CDR3
TRBD1	many	TRBV20-1	TRBJ1-2	TGCAGTGCTAGCCCTATAAGGCAGGGGGCCTATGGCTACACCTTC	CSASPIRQGAYGYTF
NA	few	TRBV11-2	TRBJ1-4	TGTGCCAGCAGCTTAAGCTCTGTGAGCAAACTGTTTTTT	CASSLSSVSKLFF
NA	NA	TRBV30	TRBJ1-5	TGTGCCTGGAGTACAAGGAATAGCAATCAGCCCCAGCATTTT	CAWSTRNSNQPQHF
NA	many	TRBV14	TRBJ1-2	TGTGCCAGCAGCCGGGGCAGGGGCCTGTATGGCTACACCTTC	CASSRGRGLYGYTF
TRBD1	many	TRBV7-9	TRBJ2-6	TGTGCCAGCAGCAAAATCCAGGGGGCTTACTCGAGTGGGGCCAACGTCCTGACTTTC	CASSKIQGAYSSGANVLTF
NA	many	TRBV5-1	TRBJ2-2	TGCGCCAGCAGCTTCCCCGGGAGTCCTATCGGGGAGCTGTTTTTT	CASSFPGSPIGELFF
TRBD2	NA	TRBV5-5	TRBJ2-2	TGTGCCAGCGGCGGCTGGGGGGGGGTAACCGAGGAGCTGTTTTTT	CASGGWGGVTEELFF
NA	many	TRBV15	TRBJ2-7	TGTGCCACCAGCAGAGAGGGAGGTGCCTACGAGCAGTACTTC	CATSREGGAYEQYF
TRBD2	NA	TRBV9	TRBJ2-1	TGTGCCACCTCTAGCGGGCAAACCTACAATGAGCAGTCCTTC	CATSSGQTYNEQSF
NA	NA	TRBV20-1	TRBJ1-4	TGCAGTGCTAGAAGACCGGGGGGAGAAAAACTGTTTTTT	CSARRPGGEKLFF
NA	many	TRBV20-1	TRBJ2-7	TGCAGTGCTAGAGGAGGGAGAAAGGTCGAGCAGTACTTC	CSARGGRKVEQYF
TRBD2	many	TRBV4-1	TRBJ2-1	TGCGCCAGCAGCCCCGGACTAGCGGGTTTGGATGAGCAGTTCTTC	CASSPGLAGLDEQFF
NA	few	TRBV27	TRBJ2-2	TGTGCCAGCAGTTTCCAACAATACACCGGGGAGCTGTTTTTT	CASSFQQYTGELFF
NA	many	TRBV7-2	TRBJ2-5	TGTGCCAGCAGTTGGTTTGGGGAGACCCAGTACTTC	CASSWFGETQYF
NA	many	TRBV30	TRBJ1-2	TGTGCCTGGATGAGTGGGCCCCACTATGGCTACACCTTC	CAWMSGPHYGYTF
NA	many	TRBV20-1	TRBJ1-6	TGCAGTGCTAGAGATCCGGACCTACAGGGCCCTAATTCACCCCTCCACTTT	CSARDPDLQGPNSPLHF
TRBD2	NA	TRBV7-9	TRBJ2-2	TGTGCCAGCAGCTTAGTAGCGGGGACGAACACCGGGGAGCTGTTTTTT	CASSLVAGTNTGELFF
NA	many	TRBV10-2	TRBJ1-6	TGCGCCAGCACCCTCAATCAGCTTGATTCACCCCTCCACTTT	CASTLNQLDSPLHF
TRBD2	many	TRBV20-1	TRBJ2-7	TGCAGTGCTAGCGGGGGGCTAGCGGGAGTAAAAAGCTCCTACGAGCAGTACTTC	CSASGGLAGVKSSYEQYF
TRBD2	many	TRBV5-1	TRBJ2-1	TGCGCCAGCGCGACTAGCGCCAATGAGCAGTTCTTC	CASATSANEQFF
TRBD2	many	TRBV12-3/TRBV12-4	TRBJ2-1	TGTGCCAGTGGGAGGACTAGTCGTTCCAATGAGCAGTTCTTC	CASGRTSRSNEQFF
TRBD2	NA	TRBV10-3	TRBJ2-7	TGTGCCATCAGTGAGTCGTCGGGACTAGCGGGAGGAAAGAGGAACGAGCAGTACTTC	CAISESSGLAGGKRNEQYF
NA	many	TRBV5-1	TRBJ1-6	TGCGCCAGCAGCCCCGGACGGAGCTCCTATAATTCACCCCTCCACTTT	CASSPGRSSYNSPLHF
TRBD2	NA	TRBV19	TRBJ2-3	TGTGCCTGGAGGGGATGGTCTAGCGGGAGACGCAGGGCCACAGATACGCAGTATTTT	CAWRGWSSGRRRATDTQYF
TRBD2	many	TRBV20-1	TRBJ2-7	TGCAGTGCTGCCAGAAGTAGCGGGTTCTCCTACGAGCAGTACTTC	CSAARSSGFSYEQYF
NA	NA	TRBV30	TRBJ1-3	TGTGCCAGGAGTGTAATCCGGGGAAACACCATATATTTT	CARSVIRGNTIYF
TRBD1	many	TRBV25-1	TRBJ2-7	TGTGCCAGCAGTACCACCGGGACAGGGGTATCCTACGAGCAGTACTTC	CASSTTGTGVSYEQYF
TRBD1	many	TRBV12-3/TRBV12-4	TRBJ1-2	TGTGCCAGCAGTTCCACAGGGGAGCCAAACTATGGCTACACCTTC	CASSSTGEPNYGYTF
NA	NA	TRBV19	TRBJ2-7	TGTGTCAGTAATAACACGGCGGGAACCTACGAGCAGTACTTC	CVSNNTAGTYEQYF
NA	NA	TRBV19	TRBJ1-1	TGTGCCAGTAGTATTGCAGGGAGGACTGAAGCTTTCTTT	CASSIAGRTEAFF
NA	NA	TRBV9	TRBJ2-6	TGTGCCAGCAGCGTGGTAGACGGGGGCCAGGGGACTTTC	CASSVVDGGQGTF
NA	many	TRBV11-3	TRBJ2-1	TGTGCCAGCAGCTTAATGACAGACAATGAGCAGTTCTTC	CASSLMTDNEQFF
NA	NA	TRBV6-5	TRBJ1-3	TGTGCCAGCAGTTACTCGGGTGACTCTGGAAACACCATATATTTT	CASSYSGDSGNTIYF
NA	NA	TRBV7-3	TRBJ1-2	TGTGCCAGCAGCCGGGGGGGCTACACCTTC	CASSRGGYTF
TRBD2	NA	TRBV6-2/TRBV6-3	TRBJ2-3	TGTGCCAGCAGCCGAGGGACTAGCGGGAGAGAGTATACGCAGTATTTT	CASSRGTSGREYTQYF
TRBD2	NA	TRBV10-3	TRBJ2-1	TGTGCCATCAGTGAGCCCGGGACTAGCTACAATGAGCAGTTCTTC	CAISEPGTSYNEQFF
NA	many	TRBV20-1	TRBJ2-5	TGCAGTGCTAGGTCATACGAAGAGACGGCCCAGTACTTC	CSARSYEETAQYF
NA	NA	TRBV20-1	TRBJ1-6	TGCAGTGCTAGAGGTTTCAAGGGGTCCTGTAATTCACCCCTCCACTTT	CSARGFKGSCNSPLHF
NA	many	TRBV20-1	TRBJ2-3	TGCAGTGCTAGAGATCGGTCTAAATTTGATACGCAGTATTTT	CSARDRSKFDTQYF
TRBD1	many	TRBV9	TRBJ1-2	TGTGCCAGCAGCGTAGGGGACAGTGTCTTCTATGGCTACACCTTC	CASSVGDSVFYGYTF
NA	many	TRBV11-2	TRBJ2-7	TGTGCCAGCAGCTTAGCCCGGGGCCTAAAGGGCCTCGAGCAGTACTTC	CASSLARGLKGLEQYF
NA	many	TRBV6-5	TRBJ2-3	TGTGCCAGCAGTTACAGTGGGGCGGCCACAGATACGCAGTATTTT	CASSYSGAATDTQYF